Listed below are T cell receptor beta chains from one sample, sequenced in a study of identical twins. MiXCR, run by TCRdb on the 5' RACE reads, gives a single entry per CDR3 protein. The table has 200,000 to 250,000 distinct CDR3 sequences, more than 9.5% seen once. The sample was also reused in another study, on yellow fever vaccine responses in identical twins.

Sequencing was done on a sample of memory (CD45RO+) T cells sorted from blood. Source of these receptors: a woman in her late teens or twenties in good health. CDR3s include the opening cysteine and the closing phenylalanine or tryptophan. D genes are given only for firm matches. The listing skips clone size in some rows; elsewhere it reads once, few, many or a size class.

D	J	V	size	CDR3	DNA
NA	TRBJ2-7	TRBV18	few	CASSPDSSEQYF	TGTGCCAGCTCACCCGACAGTTCCGAGCAGTACTTC
TRBD2	TRBJ2-1	TRBV19	NA	CASSIDGTSGSNEQFF	TGTGCCAGTAGTATAGATGGGACTAGCGGGAGCAATGAGCAGTTCTTC
TRBD2	TRBJ2-5	TRBV12-3/TRBV12-4	few	CASNPGLASETQYF	TGTGCCAGCAACCCGGGACTAGCTTCGGAGACCCAGTACTTC
NA	TRBJ1-2	TRBV24-1	NA	CATSDNGGYTF	TGTGCCACCAGTGATAACGGGGGCTACACCTTC
NA	TRBJ2-5	TRBV9	NA	CASSVPWSETQYF	TGTGCCAGCAGCGTCCCATGGTCCGAGACCCAGTACTTC
TRBD2	TRBJ2-7	TRBV18	few	CASSPHSGSSGEQYF	TGTGCCAGCTCACCGCATAGCGGGAGCTCGGGCGAGCAGTACTTC
NA	TRBJ2-1	TRBV7-8	NA	CASSDRQGGYNEQFF	TGTGCCAGCAGCGACCGACAGGGAGGTTACAATGAGCAGTTCTTC
NA	TRBJ2-3	TRBV20-1	NA	CSARDSGNSGDTQYF	TGCAGTGCTAGAGATTCCGGCAATTCCGGAGATACGCAGTATTTT
NA	TRBJ2-3	TRBV11-2	NA	CASSLVASAAPDTQYF	TGTGCCAGCAGCTTAGTGGCTAGCGCCGCCCCAGATACGCAGTATTTT
TRBD2	TRBJ2-7	TRBV12-3/TRBV12-4	NA	CASNPGLAASYEQYF	TGTGCCAGCAACCCGGGACTAGCGGCTTCCTACGAGCAGTACTTC
NA	TRBJ2-7	TRBV19	few	CASSSLEPREQYF	TGTGCCAGTAGTTCCCTTGAACCCCGGGAGCAGTACTTC
NA	TRBJ2-5	TRBV5-1	NA	CASTPAQGRTAVKETQYF	TGCGCCAGCACTCCCGCTCAGGGGCGGACGGCAGTTAAAGAGACCCAGTACTTC
NA	TRBJ1-2	TRBV29-1	NA	CSVGYGGKEGYTF	TGCAGCGTTGGGTATGGGGGCAAGGAAGGCTACACCTTC
NA	TRBJ2-4	TRBV5-1	NA	CASSRGGMGKNIQYF	TGCGCCAGCAGCCGAGGGGGTATGGGCAAAAACATTCAGTACTTC
TRBD1	TRBJ2-1	TRBV27	few	CASSSWGTGGVRHNEQFF	TGTGCCAGCAGTTCGTGGGGGACAGGCGGGGTTCGGCACAATGAGCAGTTCTTC
TRBD1	TRBJ2-6	TRBV3-1	few	CASSQAGRGLRFGANVLTF	TGTGCCAGCAGCCAAGCGGGCAGGGGGCTGCGATTCGGGGCCAACGTCCTGACTTTC
NA	TRBJ2-1	TRBV28	NA	CASRLEYNEQFF	TGTGCCAGCAGGCTAGAATACAATGAGCAGTTCTTC
TRBD2	TRBJ2-7	TRBV28	NA	CASKAGLAGTYEQYF	TGTGCCAGCAAGGCAGGACTAGCGGGAACCTACGAGCAGTACTTC
NA	TRBJ2-2	TRBV5-1	few	CASRTGDTNTGELFF	TGCGCCAGCAGGACTGGGGACACTAACACCGGGGAGCTGTTTTTT
NA	TRBJ2-1	TRBV29-1	few	CSVEVPGAAYNEQFF	TGCAGCGTTGAAGTCCCGGGGGCCGCCTACAATGAGCAGTTCTTC
NA	TRBJ2-5	TRBV15	NA	CATSRERPGTETQYF	TGTGCCACCAGCAGAGAAAGGCCAGGAACGGAGACCCAGTACTTC
TRBD2	TRBJ2-3	TRBV28	NA	CASSYGMSGGDSTDTQYF	TGTGCCAGCAGCTACGGCATGAGCGGGGGGGATAGCACAGATACGCAGTATTTT
TRBD1	TRBJ2-1	TRBV7-8	many	CASSLRGQYNEQFF	TGTGCCAGCAGCTTAAGGGGACAGTACAATGAGCAGTTCTTC
NA	TRBJ2-1	TRBV6-2/TRBV6-3	few	CASSWESEQFF	TGTGCCAGCAGTTGGGAGTCTGAGCAGTTCTTC